The clone carrying this T cell receptor (beta chain) was seen only once. Its antigen is unknown. The data were obtained in a study of CD8+ T cells in alopecia areata. Sorting of CD4+ and CD8+ T cells was performed on PBMCs. Sequencing templates came from extracted RNA that was reverse transcribed into cDNA. Only in-frame clones appear in the TCRdb table, and some are missing; sequencing was by immunoSEQ multiplex PCR. The data show about 140,000 clones, with roughly 46% seen just once and 0.8% to 1% held by the top ten. From germline, CDR1 is ENHRY and CDR2 SYGVKD. This CDR3 is 12 amino acids long. The V and J ends lost 11 bases and 3 bases respectively, with 13 bases between them. General study findings and limits: Patients shared TCRs less clearly than mice did, possibly owing to HLA.

Source: CD4+ T cells sorted from blood, taken at week 0. This TCR was sampled from a human donor with alopecia areata. The V gene is TRBV10-3, the J gene TRBJ2-5; D not certain. The CDR3 DNA reads TGTGCCTTAAGCGATAATAAAGAGACCCAGTACTTC. Residues: CALSDNKETQYF.